Presented here are 10 T cell receptor beta chains from one specimen sequenced in a study of blood T cells in healthy people across ages. For the second PCR, which ran for roughly 7 to 11 cycles, a sample-barcoded 5' primer and a J-beta primer mix were used. TCRdb reprocessed the 5' RACE reads with MiXCR, giving one entry per CDR3 protein. The repertoire holds around 1,600,000 distinct CDR3 sequences, with 35% to 45% as singletons. Sequencing was done on a sample of blood. These receptors originate from a woman aged 18-29 years in good health.

This clonotype has at least ten counts. The chain combines TRBV5-1 with TRBJ2-1, with 13 bases matching TRBD2. Germline CDR1 is SGHRS and CDR2 is YFSETQ. V was pared by 4 bases and J by 8 bases, with 6 bases of the junction left unmatched. The CDR3 is made up of 15 amino acids. Here the CDR3 reads CASSPGLAGVHEQFF. CDR3 sequence (DNA): TGCGCCAGCAGCCCAGGACTAGCGGGAGTCCATGAGCAGTTCTTC. Supplemented by reference TRBV5-1 and TRBJ2-1, the full variable domain reads KAGVTQTPRYLIKTRGQQVTLSCSPISGHRSVSWYQQTPGQGLQFLFEYFSETQRNKGNFPGRFSGRQFSNSRSEMNVSTLELGDSALYLCASSPGLAGVHEQFFGPGTRLTVL.

This chain links TRBV12-3 or TRBV12-4 with TRBJ1-5; no definite D call. The V end lost 6 bases, the J end lost 3 bases, and 12 bases lay between the germline ends. This CDR3 has 14 amino acids. CDR3 nucleotides: TGTGCCAGCAGCCCGGACCTCCTCAATCAGCCCCAGCATTTT. Translating gives CASSPDLLNQPQHF.

With regard to this clonotype: A much larger clone differs by one base, so this may be a read error. The chain recombines TRBV7-2 with TRBJ2-4, with D possibly matching TRBD2 (6 bases). The J call may not be correct, given that the DNA end is closer to TRBJ2-5. The CDR3 runs 14 residues. Germline V gene data show CDR1 as SGHTA and CDR2 as FQGNSA. DNA for the CDR3: TGTGCCAACAGCTTACAACGGGGGTTGGAGACCCAGTACTTC. Encoded protein: CANSLQRGLETQYF.

The chain links TRBV3-1 to TRBJ1-1; D is unresolved. V was cut by 0 bases and J by 4 bases, with 9 bases left in between. CDR3 length equals 14 residues. CDR1 and CDR2 (germline): LGHDT, YNNKEL (reference sequence). This CDR3 is CASSQDWTGTEAFF. The CDR3 DNA is TGTGCCAGCAGCCAAGATTGGACGGGCACTGAAGCTTTCTTT.

The chain joins TRBV18 to TRBJ1-2; D might be TRBD1 (5 bases). CDR1 is KGHSH, CDR2 LQKENI, per germline. Between the trimmed V and J ends, which lost 0 bases and 6 bases, there was a span of 11 bases. The CDR3 is made up of 14 amino acids. CDR3 sequence: CASSPPGDGHGYTF. CDR3 bases: TGTGCCAGCTCACCACCTGGGGACGGCCATGGCTACACCTTC.

This clonotype appeared a few times. The J gene is TRBJ1-1, the V gene TRBV20-1; weak D call: TRBD1 (5 bases). The CDR3 covers 13 residues. Germline CDR1 DFQATT, CDR2 SNEGSKA (reference sequence). V lost 4 bases to trimming and J lost 3 bases, with 12 bases between them. This CDR3 is CSATRQFDTEAFF. The CDR3 DNA is TGCAGTGCTACCCGACAGTTTGACACTGAAGCTTTCTTT.

The V gene is TRBV20-1, the J gene TRBJ2-4; maybe TRBD1 (5 bases). The germline CDR1 and CDR2 sequences are DFQATT and SNEGSKA (reference sequence). The V and J ends lost 3 bases and 8 bases respectively, with 8 bases between them. This CDR3 is 11 amino acids long. This chain's CDR3 is CSARPRDIQYF. The CDR3 nucleotides read TGCAGTGCTAGGCCCAGGGACATTCAGTACTTC.

The chain joins TRBV20-1 to TRBJ2-3; D possibly corresponds to TRBD2 (6 bases). With 0 bases removed from V and 10 bases from J, the gap between germline ends came to 14 bases. This CDR3 region has 13 residues. The germline V gene has CDR1 DFQATT and CDR2 SNEGSKA (reference sequence). The CDR3 bases are TGCAGTGCTAGAGATAGGGTATGGGGGGCGCAGTATTTT. This encodes CSARDRVWGAQYF.

The rearrangement joins TRBV6-6 to TRBJ2-5; D is possibly TRBD1 or TRBD2 (5 bases each). The V end was cut by 2 bases, the J end by 11 bases, with 18 bases between. Germline V CDR1 and CDR2: MNHNY, SVGAGI (reference sequence). The CDR3 contains 14 residues. The chain's CDR3 is CASSYQGDYNEQYF. CDR3 nucleotide sequence: TGTGCCAGCAGTTACCAGGGCGACTACAATGAGCAGTACTTC.

This chain links TRBV12-3 or TRBV12-4 with TRBJ2-7; TRBD2 matches 15 bases. The CDR3 runs to 18 residues. Trimming at V came to 5 bases and at J to 0 bases, leaving 8 bases not matched to a gene. CDR3 in DNA: TGTGCCAGCAGTCCGGGACTAGCGGGAGGCTATAGCTCCTACGAGCAGTACTTC. It specifies CASSPGLAGGYSSYEQYF.